This entry is about one T cell receptor (beta chain). Its specificity is not known. The sample belongs to a study of shared clonotypes between healthy human individuals. Broader study findings: Memory subsets generally showed lower estimated richness than naive subsets. Shared clonotypes across all four donors exceeded non-shared ones in generation probability.

Generated by immunoSEQ multiplex PCR, the TCRdb table keeps only in-frame clones and is missing some. The data contain approximately 1.4 million clones, approximately 98% of them singletons. The sequence was obtained from a young man in good health. Sequences were obtained from naive CD4+ T cells sorted from blood. The subset: CD45RA+ positively selected.

DNA of the CDR3: TGCAGCGTTCGTAAGACAGGGGTCAACGAGCAGTACTTC. Its protein product is CSVRKTGVNEQYF. The J gene is TRBJ2-7, the V gene TRBV29-1, with 8 nucleotides matching TRBD1. The CDR3 runs to 13 residues. Germline V CDR1 and CDR2: SQVTM, ANQGSEA. After removal of 5 bases from V and 5 bases from J, the junction contained 8 bases not matched to a gene.